The clone carrying this T cell receptor beta chain was seen only once. The antigen remains undetermined. This sample is drawn from a study of CD8+CD57+ T cells in acquired aplastic anemia. Background on the study: Sorting CD4+ and CD8+ cells gave DNA averaging about 2.9 ug. CD4+ cells from healthy donors averaged roughly 9.9 million reads. Study observations and caveats: Levels of CD8+ Simpson's diversity were not significantly distinct in patients versus controls. Patients and controls shared under 35 CD8+ CDR3 sequences, which appeared highly expressed in patients and within their immunodominant clones.

According to the study, genomic DNA was the template for TCR beta VDJ and CDR3 profiling. One entry per CDR3 protein, called by TCRdb with MiXCR from the reads. The table lists roughly 200,000 distinct CDR3 sequences, approximately 60% of them singletons. CDR3 length: 13 amino acids. CDR1 and CDR2 from the germline V gene are MNHNS and SASEGT. The J segment lost 5 bases and the V segment lost 6 bases, leaving 6 bases of the junction unmatched. Sequencing input: sorted CD4+, CD8+, or CD8+CD57+ T cells (not recorded which) from PBMCs. The sequence derives from a human donor in good health. This chain links TRBV6-1 with TRBJ2-7; 8 bases match TRBD1. CDR3 amino acids: CASSLQGADEQYF. The CDR3 DNA is TGTGCCAGCAGCCTGCAGGGGGCCGACGAGCAGTACTTC.